A single T cell receptor (beta chain) is shown here with its context. Profiling relied on immunoSEQ multiplex PCR, and the TCRdb table lists in-frame clones only, not all of them. The table shows approximately 100,000 clones, with about 83% occurring only once. The sample comes from a study of cytomegalovirus exposure and HLA in healthy donors. Trimming removed 4 bases from V and 4 bases from J; junction bases left unmatched: 6. CDR1 is SQVTM, CDR2 ANQGSEA, per germline. This CDR3 has 14 residues. The receptor's source is a woman in her 30s in good health and CMV-seronegative. The specimen sequenced was PBMCs. The chain joins TRBV29-1 to TRBJ1-1, with 10 positions matching TRBD1. CDR3 sequence: CSVGWDRGGTEAFF. CDR3 nucleotides: TGCAGCGTTGGATGGGACAGGGGAGGCACTGAAGCTTTCTTT.